This TCR beta chain appears in the sequencing data of a study of blood T cell repertoires in COVID-19. This CDR3 has 17 residues. The V and J ends lost 3 bases and 0 bases respectively, with 15 bases between them. Germline assignment: CDR1 LNHDA and CDR2 SQIVND (reference sequence). Original processing notes: Estimation of nucleated cell counts was performed using reference gene primer amplification. Here immunoSEQ multiplex PCR was the method, and the copy in TCRdb shows in-frame clones only, minus some. D and trimming come from the DNA, and the V and J calls and clone size come from that table. This table has about 50,000 clones, approximately 84% appearing once.

The sample comprised peripheral blood. The origin of this receptor is a man between 60 and 75 years old with acute or convalescent COVID-19. The rearrangement joins TRBV19 to TRBJ1-3; D is undetermined. The CDR3 DNA reads as TGTGCCAGTAGTATCTCGTTGGCGGCCCTCTCTGGAAACACCATATATTTT. Its translation is CASSISLAALSGNTIYF.